This T cell receptor (beta chain) derives from a study of blood T cells in healthy people across ages. Broader study findings: Percentage of naive T cells showed a strong correlation with TCR beta diversity.

Notes on this clonotype: Its antigen is as yet unknown.

Peripheral blood was drawn, roughly 10 milliliters per donor. Germline V gene lookup returns CDR1 SGHTA and CDR2 FQGNSA. CDR3 length: 14 residues. V was trimmed by 5 bases and J by 7 bases, leaving 15 bases between them. Then a second PCR, running roughly 7 to 11 cycles, was carried out with a sample-barcoded 5' primer and a J-beta primer mix. Individual samples furnished no less than 3 million CDR3-containing paired-end reads apiece. TCRdb analysed the 5' RACE reads with MiXCR anew, one entry per CDR3 protein. The table has under 850,000 distinct CDR3 sequences, 35% to 40% seen once. The chain employs TRBV7-2 and TRBJ1-3, with D possibly being TRBD1 (5 bases). The sequenced sample was blood. The origin of this receptor is a man between 18 and 29 years old in good health. The CDR3, as DNA: TGTGCCAGCAGCCCCCCGGGGGGAGGGAACACCATATATTTT. It encodes CASSPPGGGNTIYF.